The 10 T cell receptor beta chains in this list originate from one sample, sequenced in a study of PD-L1 blockade in urothelial cancer. The assay was immunoSEQ multiplex PCR, and TCRdb's table has in-frame clones only and misses some. Of 30,000 to 45,000 clones listed, around 80% were seen once; the top ten hold about a sixth. Sequenced material: PBMCs, taken around atezolizumab (anti-PD-L1) treatment. The origin of the receptors is a man in his fifties or sixties with urothelial cancer.

The chain joins TRBV6-5 to TRBJ2-1, with 9 bases that match TRBD2. V gave up 5 bases and J gave up 0 bases; unmatched junction bases: 2. The CDR3 is made up of 15 amino acids. Germline CDR1 MNHEY, CDR2 SVGAGI. The CDR3 region is CASSAGGGSYNEQFF. The CDR3 DNA reads TGTGCCAGCAGTGCGGGGGGGGGCTCCTACAATGAGCAGTTCTTC.

This clone was counted a single time. The chain is built from TRBV11-2 and TRBJ2-5; maybe TRBD2 (7 bases). V was cut by 5 bases and J by 5 bases, with 21 bases left in between. The germline gives CDR1 SGHAT, CDR2 FQNNGV. This CDR3 is built from 16 residues. The CDR3: CASSTTRGALQETQYF. The CDR3 nucleotides are TGTGCCAGCAGCACCACTCGGGGGGCCCTACAGGAGACCCAGTACTTC.

This chain connects TRBV19 to TRBJ2-7; tentative D call: TRBD1 (5 bases). Trimming removed 4 bases at V and 5 bases at J, with 18 bases between. Germline values: CDR1 LNHDA, CDR2 SQIVND (reference sequence). The CDR3 is made up of 15 amino acids. The CDR3 loop reads CASSTRQSLTNEQYF. The CDR3 DNA follows: TGTGCCAGTAGTACCCGACAGTCCCTAACAAACGAGCAGTACTTC.

V is TRBV19 and J is TRBJ2-5; TRBD2 matches at 11 bases. The germline gives CDR1 LNHDA, CDR2 SQIVND (reference sequence). Unmatched junction bases numbered 8, after V lost 9 bases and J lost 2 bases. This CDR3 spans 15 amino acids. CDR3: CASSLLAGDQETQYF. The DNA of the CDR3 is TGTGCCAGCTCTCTACTAGCGGGAGATCAAGAGACCCAGTACTTC.

A few counts support this clone. The J gene is TRBJ1-5, the V gene TRBV7-6, with D unclear. This CDR3 region has 15 residues. V dropped 1 base and J dropped 1 base, with 8 bases sitting between them. Per germline, CDR1 SGHVS and CDR2 FNYEAQ. The DNA for the CDR3 is TGTGCCAGCAGCTTAGAGACGGGAAGCAATCAGCCCCAGCATTTT. As protein: CASSLETGSNQPQHF.

This clone turned up a few times. V gene TRBV9 combines with J gene TRBJ2-2, with 11 positions matching TRBD2. Germline CDR1 SGDLS, CDR2 YYNGEE. V trimming: 3 bases; J trimming: 6 bases; junction bases outside the gene matches: 19. CDR3 length: 20 residues. The CDR3 DNA follows: TGTGCCAGCAGCGCCACCCTAGGTAGCAGACTAGCGGGAAAGCCCGGGGAGCTGTTTTTT. It yields the protein CASSATLGSRLAGKPGELFF.

This chain uses TRBV15 with TRBJ1-1; 9 bases fit TRBD1. Germline assignment: CDR1 LNHNV and CDR2 YYDKDF (reference sequence). The junction had 5 bases not matched to a gene; V was cut back by 2 bases and J by 4 bases. CDR3 size: 15 residues. The chain's CDR3 is CATSRLDRGSTEAFF. CDR3 in DNA: TGTGCCACCAGCAGACTTGACAGGGGGAGCACTGAAGCTTTCTTT.

This clone was detected only a few times. The chain links TRBV5-1 to TRBJ2-1, with D tentatively TRBD2 (5 bases). CDR1 is SGHRS, CDR2 YFSETQ, per germline. V gave up 4 bases and J gave up 0 bases, with 20 bases separating them. The CDR3 spans 18 residues. CDR3 nucleotide sequence: TGCGCCAGCAGCCTGGAGGAGCGCGGTCTGAGCTCCTACAATGAGCAGTTCTTC. Translation gives CASSLEERGLSSYNEQFF.

This clone was seen more than once but under ten times. The chain links TRBV5-1 to TRBJ1-1; D may be TRBD1 (6 bases). Per germline, CDR1 SGHRS and CDR2 YFSETQ. V was clipped by 0 bases and J by 1 base, with 22 bases between them. The CDR3 totals 19 residues. The CDR3 DNA sequence: TGCGCCAGCAGCTTGGCCTCCCCAGGGGAATTAACGGCGAACACTGAAGCTTTCTTT. Protein sequence: CASSLASPGELTANTEAFF.

This clone appeared a single time. The rearrangement uses TRBV5-4 and TRBJ1-4; D is ambiguous. The CDR3 is 14 amino acids. Germline-derived CDR1 and CDR2 are SGHNT and YYREEE (reference sequence). V was clipped by 3 bases and J by 2 bases, with 8 bases between them. CDR3 in DNA: TGTGCCAGCAGCTCAAAGGAGACTAATGAAAAACTGTTTTTT. Translating gives CASSSKETNEKLFF. The full variable domain, its missing parts supplied by reference TRBV5-4 and TRBJ1-4, is ETGVTQSPTHLIKTRGQQVTLRCSSQSGHNTVSWYQQALGQGPQFIFQYYREEENGRGNFPPRFSGLQFPNYSSELNVNALELDDSALYLCASSSKETNEKLFFGSGTQLSVL.